This T cell receptor (beta chain) was documented in a study of shared clonotypes between healthy human individuals. Across the whole study: Every donor yielded three CD4 naive, three CD4 memory, two CD8 naive and one CD8 memory plate. General study results and limits: Clonotypes that were shared across a handful of donors made up about 4.5% of naive CD4 clonotypes.

Every donor was a Caucasian adult from Nashville, Tennessee. The authors' processing: ImmunoSEQ yielded junction-only sequences lacking quality scores, so filtering differed. Here immunoSEQ multiplex PCR was the method, and the copy in TCRdb shows in-frame clones only, minus some. The V and J calls and the clone size are those of that table, but D and trimming were determined from the DNA. This sample has over 850,000 clones; approximately 80% occur once, and the top ten carry 0.4% to 0.55%. On this clone itself: Its specificity is unknown.

CDR3 size: 16 residues. Germline CDR1 is SGHRS and CDR2 is YFSETQ. The V end was cut by 0 bases, the J end by 2 bases, with 11 bases between. Input material: memory CD4+ T cells from PBMCs. Subset given: CD45RA-negative fraction. This receptor was taken from a man aged 18 to 30 in good health. Some clones in this sample may be carry-over from other donors' samples. This rearrangement joins TRBV5-1 to TRBJ2-2; D gene unclear. DNA of the CDR3: TGCGCCAGCAGCTTGGGGGCAAGACTTAACACCGGGGAGCTGTTTTTT. Translated, it gives CASSLGARLNTGELFF.